The sequence of this TCR beta chain was determined in a study of blood T cell repertoires in COVID-19. The assay was immunoSEQ multiplex PCR, and TCRdb's table has in-frame clones only and misses some. The table shows roughly 87,000 clones, with around nine tenths occurring only once. This clone was recorded a few times. The TCR was taken from a man aged 40-50 years with acute or convalescent COVID-19. The source material was peripheral blood.

Here the CDR3 DNA reads TGTGCCATCAGTGACCCCTTCGACAGTAGCAATCAGCCCCAGCATTTT. Protein product: CAISDPFDSSNQPQHF. The chain employs TRBV10-3 and TRBJ1-5; possibly TRBD1 for D (5 bases). In germline, CDR1 is ENHRY, CDR2 SYGVKD. The CDR3 has 16 residues. V dropped 3 bases and J dropped 0 bases, with 12 bases sitting between them.